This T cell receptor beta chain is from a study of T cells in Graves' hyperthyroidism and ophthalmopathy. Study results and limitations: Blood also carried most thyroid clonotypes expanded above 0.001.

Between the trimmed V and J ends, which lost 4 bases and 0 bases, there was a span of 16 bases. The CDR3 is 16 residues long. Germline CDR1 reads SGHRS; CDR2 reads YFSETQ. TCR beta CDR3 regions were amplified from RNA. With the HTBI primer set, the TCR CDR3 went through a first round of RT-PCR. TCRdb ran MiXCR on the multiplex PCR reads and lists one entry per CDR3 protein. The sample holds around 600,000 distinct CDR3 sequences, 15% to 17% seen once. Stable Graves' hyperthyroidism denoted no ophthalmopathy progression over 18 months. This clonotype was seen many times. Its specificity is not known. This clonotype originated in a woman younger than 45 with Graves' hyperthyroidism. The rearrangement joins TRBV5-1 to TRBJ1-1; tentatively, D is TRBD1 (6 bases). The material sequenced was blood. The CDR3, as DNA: TGCGCCAGCAGCCCGACCTCGGGACACCTGAACACTGAAGCTTTCTTT. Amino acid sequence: CASSPTSGHLNTEAFF.